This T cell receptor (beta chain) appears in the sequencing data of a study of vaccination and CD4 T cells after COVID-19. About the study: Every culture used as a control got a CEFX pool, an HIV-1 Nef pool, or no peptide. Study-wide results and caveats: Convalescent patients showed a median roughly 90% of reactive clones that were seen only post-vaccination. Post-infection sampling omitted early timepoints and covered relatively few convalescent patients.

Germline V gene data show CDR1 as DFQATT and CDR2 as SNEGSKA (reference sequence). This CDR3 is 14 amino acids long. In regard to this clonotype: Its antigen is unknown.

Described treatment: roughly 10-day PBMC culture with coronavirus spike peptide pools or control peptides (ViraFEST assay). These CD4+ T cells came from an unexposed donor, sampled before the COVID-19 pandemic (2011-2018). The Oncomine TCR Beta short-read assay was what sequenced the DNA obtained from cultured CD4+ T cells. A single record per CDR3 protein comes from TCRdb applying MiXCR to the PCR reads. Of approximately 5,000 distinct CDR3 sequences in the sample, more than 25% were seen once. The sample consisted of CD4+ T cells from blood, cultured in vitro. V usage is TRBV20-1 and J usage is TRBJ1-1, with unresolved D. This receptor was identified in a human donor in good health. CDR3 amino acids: CRAVTLTINTEAFF. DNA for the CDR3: TGCAGGGCCGTAACCTTAACAATTAACACTGAAGCTTTCTTT.